The source of this TCR beta chain is a study of T cells in Graves' hyperthyroidism and ophthalmopathy. There are 16 residues in the CDR3. The germline V gene encodes CDR1 SEHNR and CDR2 FQNEAQ (reference sequence). After removal of 2 bases from V and 9 bases from J, the junction contained 14 bases not matched to a gene. This clonotype was counted between two and nine times. Regions amplified from RNA transcripts were the TCR beta CDR3 regions. First-round RT-PCR of the TCR CDR3 relied on the HTBI primer set. MiXCR, run by TCRdb on the multiplex PCR reads, gives a single entry per CDR3 protein. This repertoire shows about 500,000 distinct CDR3 sequences, about 46% found once; its top ten account for 44%.

The origin of this receptor is an adult woman with Graves' disease, either hyperthyroidism or ophthalmopathy (not recorded which). The sequencing sample was made of peripheral blood or thyroid tissue (not recorded which). The rearrangement links TRBV7-9 to TRBJ2-7; TRBD2 agrees at 9 bases. CDR3 region: CASSLHRTPGLAGQYF. CDR3 DNA sequence: TGTGCCAGCAGCTTACACAGAACCCCGGGACTAGCTGGGCAGTACTTC.